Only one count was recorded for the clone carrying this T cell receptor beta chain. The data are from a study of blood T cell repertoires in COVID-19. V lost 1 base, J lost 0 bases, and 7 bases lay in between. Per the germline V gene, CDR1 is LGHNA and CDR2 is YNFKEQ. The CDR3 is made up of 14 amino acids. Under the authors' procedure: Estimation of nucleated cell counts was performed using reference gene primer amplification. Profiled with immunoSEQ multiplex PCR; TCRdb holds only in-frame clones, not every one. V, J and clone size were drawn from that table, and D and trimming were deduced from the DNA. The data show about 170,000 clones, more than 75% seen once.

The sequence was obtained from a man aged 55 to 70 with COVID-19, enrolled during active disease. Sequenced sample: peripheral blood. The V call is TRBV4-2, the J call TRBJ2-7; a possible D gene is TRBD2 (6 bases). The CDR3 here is CASSQGGDSYEQYF. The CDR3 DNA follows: TGTGCCAGCAGCCAAGGCGGGGACTCCTACGAGCAGTACTTC.